This T cell receptor beta chain was identified during a study of blood T cell repertoires in COVID-19. At the level of the study: Sample material is recorded as cDNA or gDNA derived from T cells, B-cell-depleted T cells, or PBMCs.

CDR1 and CDR2 from the germline V gene are SGHDT and YYEEEE. The CDR3 sequence is 17 residues long. The ends lost 1 base at V and 9 bases at J; junction bases unmatched: 9. Generated by immunoSEQ multiplex PCR, the TCRdb table keeps only in-frame clones and is missing some. Of about 110,000 clones in the sample, about 85% were seen once. The material sequenced was peripheral blood. This TCR derives from a human donor in a cohort sampled during active COVID-19. The rearrangement links TRBV5-6 to TRBJ1-6; 11 nucleotides match TRBD1. CDR3 in DNA: TGTGCCAGCAGCTTGTTGGGACAGGGGGTCGCTACTTCACCCCTCCACTTT. Its protein is CASSLLGQGVATSPLHF.